The TCR beta chain described here comes from a study of regulatory T cells in long-lasting Graves disease. This clonotype has more than one count but fewer than ten. The TCR beta library used iRepertoire HTBI primers with Arm-PCR amplification of CDR3. TCRdb processed the multiplex PCR reads anew with MiXCR; each CDR3 protein has one entry. The sample holds roughly 490,000 distinct CDR3 sequences, approximately 23% seen once. V gave up 6 bases and J gave up 3 bases, with 18 bases separating them. This CDR3 region has 15 residues. Germline V gives CDR1 DFQATT, CDR2 SNEGSKA (reference sequence). The time point: persistent/refractory GD, antithyroid drugs over 5 years with positive TRAb. The TCR library was made from RNA extracted from PBMCs.

The material was peripheral blood mononuclear cells (PBMCs), obtained when the disease was refractory, from a patient treated with antithyroid drugs. The gene calls are TRBV20-1 and TRBJ2-1, with D maybe TRBD2 (7 bases). This receptor was obtained from a female donor with Graves disease. The CDR3 DNA is TGCAGTGCGCCGGGGGGAGGGGGAAGCTACAATGAGCAGTTCTTC. Residues: CSAPGGGGSYNEQFF.